This TCR beta chain was documented in a study of blood T cell repertoires in COVID-19. Background on the study: Samples representing acute and convalescent COVID-19 were sourced from the United States, Italy and Spain. PBMCs, B-cell-depleted T cells, or T cells provided the cDNA or gDNA that made up the material.

Original processing notes: The authors estimated nucleated cell counts from reference gene primer amplification. Some clones are missing from TCRdb's copy, which holds only in-frame ones; the method was immunoSEQ multiplex PCR. Clone size and V and J calls were adopted from that table, with D and trimming inferred from the DNA. The table lists 200,000 or so clones, approximately 80% of them singletons. V lost 0 bases, J lost 5 bases, and 13 bases lay in between. This CDR3 region has 16 residues. CDR1 and CDR2 from the germline V gene are LGHDT and YNNKEL (reference sequence). The sample was peripheral blood. The chain couples TRBV3-1 (or the pseudogene TRBV3-2) to TRBJ2-2, with a possible D match to TRBD2 (5 bases). The receptor's source is an elderly woman with acute or convalescent COVID-19. This CDR3 reads CASSQEVGAQTGELFF. As DNA, the CDR3 is TGTGCCAGCAGCCAAGAAGTGGGAGCCCAGACCGGGGAGCTGTTTTTT.